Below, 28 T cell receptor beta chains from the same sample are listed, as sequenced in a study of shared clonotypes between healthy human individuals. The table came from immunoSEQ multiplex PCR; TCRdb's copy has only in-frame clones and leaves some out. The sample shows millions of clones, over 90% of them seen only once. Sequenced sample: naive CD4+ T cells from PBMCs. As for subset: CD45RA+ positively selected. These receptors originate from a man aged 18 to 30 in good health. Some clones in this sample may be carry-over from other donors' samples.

CDR3 DNA: TGCGCCAGCAGCCAAGGACGGGGGACTAATGAAAAACTGTTTTTT. Its translation is CASSQGRGTNEKLFF. The chain is built from TRBV4-1 and TRBJ1-4; D perhaps matches TRBD1 (5 bases). The V end lost 1 base, the J end lost 2 bases, and 8 bases lay between the germline ends. Germline CDR1 is MGHRA and CDR2 is YSYEKL. CDR3 size: 15 residues.

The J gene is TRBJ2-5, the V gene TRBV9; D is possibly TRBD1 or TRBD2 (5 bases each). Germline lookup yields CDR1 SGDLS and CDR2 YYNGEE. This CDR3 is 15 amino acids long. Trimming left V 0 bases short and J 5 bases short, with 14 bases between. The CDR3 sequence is CASSVGAGTGETQYF. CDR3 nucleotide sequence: TGTGCCAGCAGCGTAGGGGCAGGGACCGGCGAGACCCAGTACTTC.

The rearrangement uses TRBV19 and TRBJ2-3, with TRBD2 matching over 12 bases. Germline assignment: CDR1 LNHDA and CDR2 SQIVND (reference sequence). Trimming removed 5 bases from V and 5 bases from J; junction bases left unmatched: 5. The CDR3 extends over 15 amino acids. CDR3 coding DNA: TGTGCCAGTAGTCCCCTAGCGGGAGGGAGAGATACGCAGTATTTT. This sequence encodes CASSPLAGGRDTQYF.

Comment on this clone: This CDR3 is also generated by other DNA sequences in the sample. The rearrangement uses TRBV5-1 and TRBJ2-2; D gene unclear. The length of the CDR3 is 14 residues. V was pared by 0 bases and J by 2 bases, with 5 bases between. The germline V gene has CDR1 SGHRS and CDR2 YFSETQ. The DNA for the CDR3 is TGCGCCAGCAGCTTGGGGCGAAACACCGGGGAGCTGTTTTTT. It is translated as CASSLGRNTGELFF.

The chain's CDR3 is CASFSGTRKQFF. For the CDR3, the DNA is TGTGCCAGCTTCAGCGGGACCCGCAAGCAGTTCTTC. The chain couples TRBV6-5 to TRBJ2-1; 7 bases are a match to TRBD2. The V and J ends lost 8 bases and 11 bases, in that order; junction bases with no gene match: 9. The CDR3 runs to 12 residues. The germline V gene has CDR1 MNHEY and CDR2 SVGAGI.

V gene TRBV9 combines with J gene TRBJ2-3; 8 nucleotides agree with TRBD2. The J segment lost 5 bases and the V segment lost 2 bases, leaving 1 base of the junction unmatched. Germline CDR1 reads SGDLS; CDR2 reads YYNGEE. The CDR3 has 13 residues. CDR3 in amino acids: CASSVREGDTQYF. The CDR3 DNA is TGTGCCAGCAGCGTCCGGGAGGGAGATACGCAGTATTTT.

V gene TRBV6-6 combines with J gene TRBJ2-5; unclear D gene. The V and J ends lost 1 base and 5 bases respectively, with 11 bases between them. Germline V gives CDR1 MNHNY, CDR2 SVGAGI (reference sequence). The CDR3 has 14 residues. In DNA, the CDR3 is TGTGCCAGCAGTTACTACAGTACGCGGGAGACCCAGTACTTC. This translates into CASSYYSTRETQYF.

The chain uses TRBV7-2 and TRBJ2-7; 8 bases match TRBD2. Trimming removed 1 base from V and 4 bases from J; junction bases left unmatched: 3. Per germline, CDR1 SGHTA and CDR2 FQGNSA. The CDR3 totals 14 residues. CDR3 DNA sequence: TGTGCCAGCAGCTTAGAGCGGGGGAGGTACGAGCAGTACTTC. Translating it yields CASSLERGRYEQYF.

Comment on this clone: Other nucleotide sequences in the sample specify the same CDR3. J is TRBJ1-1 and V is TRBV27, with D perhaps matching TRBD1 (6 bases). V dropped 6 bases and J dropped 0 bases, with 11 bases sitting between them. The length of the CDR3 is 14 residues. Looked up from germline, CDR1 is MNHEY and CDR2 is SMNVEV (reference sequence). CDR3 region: CASSSDRLNTEAFF. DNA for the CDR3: TGTGCCAGCAGCTCCGACAGGCTGAACACTGAAGCTTTCTTT.

CDR3 loop: CATMGTGGAEQYF. The CDR3 DNA is TGTGCCACTATGGGGACAGGGGGCGCCGAGCAGTACTTC. This chain joins TRBV7-8 and TRBJ2-7; TRBD1 aligns across 12 bases. Germline V gives CDR1 SGHVS, CDR2 FQNEAQ. This CDR3 has 13 residues. The V segment lost 10 bases and the J segment 6 bases; nucleotides outside the gene matches: 7.

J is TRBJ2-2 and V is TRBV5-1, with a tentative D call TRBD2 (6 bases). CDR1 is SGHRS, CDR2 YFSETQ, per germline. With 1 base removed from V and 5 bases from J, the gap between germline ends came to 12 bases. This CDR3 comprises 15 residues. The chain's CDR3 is CASSLQVGGTGELFF. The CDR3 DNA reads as TGCGCCAGCAGCTTGCAGGTCGGAGGGACCGGGGAGCTGTTTTTT.

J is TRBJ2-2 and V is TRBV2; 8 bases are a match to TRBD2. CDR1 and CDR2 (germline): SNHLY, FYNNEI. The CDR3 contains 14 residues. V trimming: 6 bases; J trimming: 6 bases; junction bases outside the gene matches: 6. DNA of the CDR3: TGTGCCAGCAGGCGGAGCGGGAGCCCCGGGGAGCTGTTTTTT. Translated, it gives CASRRSGSPGELFF.

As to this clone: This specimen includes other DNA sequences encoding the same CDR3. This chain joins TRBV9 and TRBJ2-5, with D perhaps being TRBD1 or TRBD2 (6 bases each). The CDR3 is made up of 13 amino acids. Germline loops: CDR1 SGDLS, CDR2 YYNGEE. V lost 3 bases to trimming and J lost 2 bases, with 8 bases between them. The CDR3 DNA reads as TGTGCCAGCAGCGGGGGGGCGCAAGAGACCCAGTACTTC. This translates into CASSGGAQETQYF.

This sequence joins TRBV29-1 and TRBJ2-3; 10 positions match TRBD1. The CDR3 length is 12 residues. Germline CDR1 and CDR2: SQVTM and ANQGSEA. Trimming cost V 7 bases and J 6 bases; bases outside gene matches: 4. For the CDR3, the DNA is TGCAGCGGCGGGACAGGGGCCGATACGCAGTATTTT. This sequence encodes CSGGTGADTQYF.

The CDR3 loop is CASRHFAPGSTEQFF. DNA of the CDR3: TGTGCCAGCAGGCATTTTGCCCCGGGGTCGACTGAGCAGTTCTTC. The genes are TRBV6-5 and TRBJ2-1, with TRBD2 as a possible D gene (5 bases). With 6 bases removed from V and 9 bases from J, the gap between germline ends came to 21 bases. Per germline, CDR1 MNHEY and CDR2 SVGAGI. This CDR3 region has 15 residues.

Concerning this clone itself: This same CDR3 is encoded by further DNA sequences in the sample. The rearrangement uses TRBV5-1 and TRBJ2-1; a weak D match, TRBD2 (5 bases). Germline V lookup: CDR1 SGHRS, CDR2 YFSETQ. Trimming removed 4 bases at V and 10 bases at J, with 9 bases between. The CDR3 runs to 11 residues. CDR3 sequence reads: CASSRTREQFF. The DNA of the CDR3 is TGCGCCAGCAGCCGAACTAGGGAGCAGTTCTTC.

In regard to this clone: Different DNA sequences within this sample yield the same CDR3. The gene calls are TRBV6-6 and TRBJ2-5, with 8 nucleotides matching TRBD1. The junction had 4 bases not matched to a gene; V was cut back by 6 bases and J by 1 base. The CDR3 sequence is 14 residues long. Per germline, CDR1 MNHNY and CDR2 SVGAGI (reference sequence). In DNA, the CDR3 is TGTGCCAGCAGCTACGGACAGGGCCAAGAGACCCAGTACTTC. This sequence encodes CASSYGQGQETQYF.

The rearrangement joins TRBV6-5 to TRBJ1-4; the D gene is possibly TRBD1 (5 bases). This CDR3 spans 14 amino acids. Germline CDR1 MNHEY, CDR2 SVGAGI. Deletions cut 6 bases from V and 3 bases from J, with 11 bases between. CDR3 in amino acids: CASRPGLPNEKLFF. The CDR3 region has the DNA TGTGCCAGCAGACCAGGGCTCCCTAATGAAAAACTGTTTTTT.

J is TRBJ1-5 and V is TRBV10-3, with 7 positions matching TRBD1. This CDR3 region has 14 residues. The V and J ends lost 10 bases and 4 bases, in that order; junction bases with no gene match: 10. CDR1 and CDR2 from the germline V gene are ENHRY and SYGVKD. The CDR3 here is CATGSDRANQPQHF. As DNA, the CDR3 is TGTGCCACCGGAAGCGACAGGGCGAATCAGCCCCAGCATTTT.

The CDR3 bases are TGTGCCAGCAGTTTTGATGGACTAGCGGGAGGGCCGGAGTATTTT. Translated, it gives CASSFDGLAGGPEYF. This chain links TRBV28 with TRBJ2-3; 15 positions match TRBD2. Germline trimming cut 3 bases from V and 13 bases from J; bases unmatched to any gene: 8. This CDR3 is built from 15 residues. CDR1 and CDR2 (germline): MDHEN, SYDVKM.

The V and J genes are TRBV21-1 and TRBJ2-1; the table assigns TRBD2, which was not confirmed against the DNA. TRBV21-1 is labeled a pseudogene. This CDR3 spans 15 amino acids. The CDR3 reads CASSNAGGPRHEQFF. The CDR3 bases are TGTGCCAGCAGCAACGCGGGAGGGCCGCGGCATGAGCAGTTCTTC.

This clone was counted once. The CDR3 region is CASSIHRGQEQYF. CDR3 DNA sequence: TGTGCCAGTAGTATCCACAGGGGGCAGGAGCAGTACTTC. This chain joins TRBV19 and TRBJ2-7; 9 nucleotides match TRBD1. The length of the CDR3 is 13 residues. V was pared by 3 bases and J by 7 bases, with 4 bases of the junction left unmatched. The germline gives CDR1 LNHDA, CDR2 SQIVND (reference sequence).

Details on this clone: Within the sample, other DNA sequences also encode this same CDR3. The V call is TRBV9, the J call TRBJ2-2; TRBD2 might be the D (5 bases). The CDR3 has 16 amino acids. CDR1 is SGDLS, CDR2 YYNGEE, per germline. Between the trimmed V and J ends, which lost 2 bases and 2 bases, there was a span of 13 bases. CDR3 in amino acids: CASSVLSGLNTGELFF. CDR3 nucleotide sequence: TGTGCCAGCAGCGTCCTTTCGGGATTAAACACCGGGGAGCTGTTTTTT.

CDR3 nucleotides: TGCGCCAGCAGCCAAGAAGCTAGCGGTACCTACAATGAGCAGTTCTTC. Translating gives CASSQEASGTYNEQFF. V and J are TRBV4-3 and TRBJ2-1, with 7 bases identical to TRBD2. Germline trimming cut 0 bases from V and 2 bases from J; bases unmatched to any gene: 4. CDR1 and CDR2 from the germline V gene are LGHNA and YSLEER. This CDR3 region has 16 residues.

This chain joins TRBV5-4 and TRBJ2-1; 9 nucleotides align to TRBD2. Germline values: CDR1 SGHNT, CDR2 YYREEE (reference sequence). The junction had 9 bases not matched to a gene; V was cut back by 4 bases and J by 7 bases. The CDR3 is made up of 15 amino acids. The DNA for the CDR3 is TGTGCCAGCAGCGGTGCGGGAGGGCCGGGGAATGAGCAGTTCTTC. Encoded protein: CASSGAGGPGNEQFF.

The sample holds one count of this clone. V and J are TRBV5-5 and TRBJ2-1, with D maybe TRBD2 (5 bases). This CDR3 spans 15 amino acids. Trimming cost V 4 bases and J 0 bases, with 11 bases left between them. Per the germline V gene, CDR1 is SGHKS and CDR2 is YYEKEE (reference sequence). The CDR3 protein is CASSPGTSSYNEQFF. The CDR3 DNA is TGTGCCAGCAGCCCGGGCACTAGCTCCTACAATGAGCAGTTCTTC.

The CDR3 DNA reads as TGTGCCAGCAGCCTAGACGGACTAGCGGGAGGAAAGACCCAGTACTTC. Residues: CASSLDGLAGGKTQYF. The chain carries TRBV7-8 and TRBJ2-5, with 14 bases aligning to TRBD2. Germline-derived CDR1 and CDR2 are SGHVS and FQNEAQ. The CDR3 covers 16 residues. J gave up 6 bases and V 5 bases, and 8 bases lay outside the gene matches.

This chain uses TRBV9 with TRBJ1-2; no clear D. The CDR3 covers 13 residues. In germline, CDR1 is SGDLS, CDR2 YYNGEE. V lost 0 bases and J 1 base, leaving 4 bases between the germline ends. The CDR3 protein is CASSVVGNYGYTF. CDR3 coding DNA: TGTGCCAGCAGCGTAGTAGGTAACTATGGCTACACCTTC.